Listed below are T cell receptor beta chains from one sample, sequenced in a study of blood T cell repertoires in COVID-19. Produced via immunoSEQ multiplex PCR; TCRdb's table is partial and in-frame only. Altogether roughly 250,000 clones are present, 75% to 90% being singletons, with the ten largest covering around 0.88%. The material sequenced was peripheral blood. All receptors derive from a man younger than 45 with acute or convalescent COVID-19. The CDR3 runs from the conserved cysteine through the conserved F or W. A D gene is named only where the DNA matches it firmly. Size is omitted from some rows. Given values are once, few, many or a class for expanded clones.

D gene	V gene	J gene	clone size	CDR3 DNA	CDR3 protein
NA	TRBV18	TRBJ2-1	once	TGTGCCAGCTCACCACCGGTGGTTAGCCGCTCCTACAATGAGCAGTTCTTC	CASSPPVVSRSYNEQFF
NA	TRBV29-1	TRBJ2-3	NA	TGCAGCGTTGAAGGGCAGGGAAGCACAGATACGCAGTATTTT	CSVEGQGSTDTQYF
NA	TRBV2	TRBJ1-2	NA	TGTGCCAGCAGTGGGAGTCTCCTGGGCTACACCTTC	CASSGSLLGYTF
TRBD1	TRBV6-6	TRBJ1-2	NA	TGTGCCAGCAATCCCACTGACAGGGTAGGCGGCTACACCTTC	CASNPTDRVGGYTF
TRBD1	TRBV28	TRBJ1-5	once	TGTGCCAGCAGCCGCCCTCGGACAGGGGGTCAGCCCCAGCATTTT	CASSRPRTGGQPQHF
NA	TRBV11-2	TRBJ2-2	NA	TGTGCCAGCAGCCTCTCGCTAGCAGCCGGGGAGCTGTTTTTT	CASSLSLAAGELFF
NA	TRBV4-1	TRBJ2-7	NA	TGCGCCAGCAGCCAAGGAGGTGTGCGTCCTCCCTACGAGCAGTACTTC	CASSQGGVRPPYEQYF
TRBD2	TRBV5-1	TRBJ2-7	NA	TGCGCCAGCAGCTTGGCCCTAGCGGTGAGCTCCTACGAGCAGTACTTC	CASSLALAVSSYEQYF
NA	TRBV3-1/TRBV3-2	TRBJ2-1	NA	TGTGCCAGCAGCCACGGACTGGGGGCGTCGGAGTTCTTC	CASSHGLGASEFF
NA	TRBV28	TRBJ2-2	NA	TGTGCCAGCAGTTCCTTTTGGGCGGGGTTGAACACCGGGGAGCTGTTTTTT	CASSSFWAGLNTGELFF
TRBD2	TRBV7-3	TRBJ2-3	NA	TGTGCCAGCAGCCACGGACTAGCGCAAAGCACAGATACGCAGTATTTT	CASSHGLAQSTDTQYF
TRBD1	TRBV29-1	TRBJ1-2	few	TGCAGCGTTGGACAGGGAAACGGCTACACCTTC	CSVGQGNGYTF
NA	TRBV5-5	TRBJ1-2	NA	TGTGCCAGCAGCTTGGATAGGACAGTTTATGGCTACACCTTC	CASSLDRTVYGYTF
TRBD2	TRBV24-1	TRBJ2-1	NA	TGTGCCACCAGTGACCAGTCGTGGCTCGGGGGGGAGCAGTTCTTC	CATSDQSWLGGEQFF
TRBD2	TRBV5-1	TRBJ2-3	NA	TGCGCCAGCGGCCGGACTAGCGGGGGCACAGATACGCAGTATTTT	CASGRTSGGTDTQYF
TRBD2	TRBV11-2	TRBJ2-5	NA	TGTGCCAGCAGGCGACTAGCATTTCAAGAGACCCAGTACTTC	CASRRLAFQETQYF
TRBD2	TRBV11-2	TRBJ2-4	NA	TGTGCCAGCAGCTTAGAATCCGGCAGACTAGCGGGAGGGGGAGTTGACATTCAGTACTTC	CASSLESGRLAGGGVDIQYF
NA	TRBV21-1	TRBJ1-1	NA	TGTGCCAGCAGCACCACTAGACAGGGGGCTCTTGTGAACACTGAAGCTTTCTTT	CASSTTRQGALVNTEAFF
TRBD2	TRBV30	TRBJ2-5	NA	TGTGCCTGGAGGGGGACTAGTCGGCAGACCCAGTACTTC	CAWRGTSRQTQYF
NA	TRBV5-1	TRBJ2-5	NA	TGCGCCAGCAGCTTGGCCTCAGGGGCAGGGGAGACCCAGTACTTC	CASSLASGAGETQYF
NA	TRBV29-1	TRBJ1-2	NA	TGCAGCGTCGAACCGGGAACCTATGGCTACACCTTC	CSVEPGTYGYTF
TRBD1	TRBV5-6	TRBJ2-7	once	TGTGCCAGCAGCTTGGGTTACAGGGGAGTTCCGTACTTC	CASSLGYRGVPYF
NA	TRBV2	TRBJ1-5	NA	TGTGCCAGCAGTGTTTCTGCGAATAGCAATCAGCCCCAGCATTTT	CASSVSANSNQPQHF
TRBD1	TRBV6-5	TRBJ1-5	NA	TGTGCCAGCAGCCAGACAGGGGGTGGTCAGCCCCAGCATTTT	CASSQTGGGQPQHF
NA	TRBV4-1	TRBJ1-2	NA	TGCGCCAGCAGCCAAGGGCAGGCTCTTAACTATGGCTACACCTTC	CASSQGQALNYGYTF
NA	TRBV6-1	TRBJ1-2	NA	TGTGCCAGCAGTGAAATGGGGGCCCAACCCACTAACTATGGCTACACCTTC	CASSEMGAQPTNYGYTF
NA	TRBV5-1	TRBJ1-1	NA	TGCGCCAGCAGCCTAGGACATAACATGAACACTGAAGCTTTCTTT	CASSLGHNMNTEAFF
NA	TRBV9	TRBJ1-4	NA	TGTGCCAGCAGCGTAGCTATTCATGCAGGGGCCGCAGTTAATGAAAAACTGTTTTTT	CASSVAIHAGAAVNEKLFF
NA	TRBV19	TRBJ2-1	NA	TGTGCCAGTAGTATTACCTCTACGGGTGAGCAGTTCTTC	CASSITSTGEQFF
NA	TRBV5-4	TRBJ1-1	NA	TGTGCCAGCAGCCAGGGCCAGGGGACAAGGGACACTGAAGCTTTCTTT	CASSQGQGTRDTEAFF
NA	TRBV19	TRBJ1-1	NA	TGTGCCAGTAGTTCGTCCCGGGGGGGTACTGAAGCTTTCTTT	CASSSSRGGTEAFF
TRBD1	TRBV5-5	TRBJ1-4	NA	TGTGCCAGCAGCTTTGGTCAGGGGGGTAATGAAAAACTGTTTTTT	CASSFGQGGNEKLFF
NA	TRBV18	TRBJ1-6	NA	TGTGCCAGCTCACCCCAGGACAGCTCCTATAATTCACCCCTCCACTTT	CASSPQDSSYNSPLHF
NA	TRBV19	TRBJ2-3	few	TGTGCCAGTAGTATGGGGGACATTCGCACAGATACGCAGTATTTT	CASSMGDIRTDTQYF
TRBD2	TRBV4-2	TRBJ2-1	NA	TGTGCCAGCAGCCAACCCCCCGGGACTAGCGTATACAATGAGCAGTTCTTC	CASSQPPGTSVYNEQFF
NA	TRBV28	TRBJ2-2	NA	TGTGCCAGCAGTTTAGGCAGGGGGAACACCGGGGAGCTGTTTTTT	CASSLGRGNTGELFF
NA	TRBV18	TRBJ1-3	NA	TGTGCCAGCTCACCAGGCAGCTCTGGAAACACCATATATTTT	CASSPGSSGNTIYF
NA	TRBV30	TRBJ1-1	once	TGTGCCTGGAGTGTATTAGTAACGCGGAACACTGAAGCTTTCTTT	CAWSVLVTRNTEAFF
TRBD1	TRBV3-1/TRBV3-2	TRBJ2-1	NA	TGTGCCAGCAGGGACGGACAGGGGAGTATCTATGAGCAGTTCTTC	CASRDGQGSIYEQFF
NA	TRBV19	TRBJ1-3	NA	NA	CASTSDRGLLNTIYF
TRBD1	TRBV19	TRBJ1-5	NA	TGTGCCAGTAGGCTGGACAGGGGAAGCAATCAGCCCCAGCATTTT	CASRLDRGSNQPQHF
NA	TRBV19	TRBJ2-7	NA	TGTGCCAGTAGTATAGCAGGAGCGGGCCCGCTAAAGCCTCCCTACGAGCAGTACTTC	CASSIAGAGPLKPPYEQYF
NA	TRBV15	TRBJ2-7	NA	TGTGCCACCAGCAGATCGGAGGGGATCGGCTACGAGCAGTACTTC	CATSRSEGIGYEQYF
TRBD1	TRBV5-4	TRBJ1-2	NA	TGTGCCAGCCTCCGACAGGGGGCAGCTCAGAACTATGGCTACACCTTC	CASLRQGAAQNYGYTF
NA	TRBV2	TRBJ1-5	NA	TGTGCCAGCAGTGTCCAGGGGCTTAGCAATCAGCCCCAGCATTTT	CASSVQGLSNQPQHF
NA	TRBV4-1	TRBJ1-2	NA	TGCGCCACTATGGGGGGGAACTATGGCTACACCTTC	CATMGGNYGYTF
NA	TRBV9	TRBJ1-3	NA	TGTGCCAGCAGCACTCGAAACTCTGGAAACACCATATATTTT	CASSTRNSGNTIYF
NA	TRBV30	TRBJ2-5	NA	TGTGCCTGGAGGGGGTCAAGCGGGTCAGGGACCCAGTACTTC	CAWRGSSGSGTQYF
TRBD2	TRBV3-1/TRBV3-2	TRBJ2-7	NA	TGTGCCAGCAGCCGGGCGAGCGGGGTCTCCTACGAGCAGTACTTC	CASSRASGVSYEQYF
TRBD1	TRBV5-1	TRBJ1-2	NA	TGCGCCAGCAGCGCTACCGGGACAGGGTCATATGGCTACACCTTC	CASSATGTGSYGYTF
NA	TRBV18	TRBJ2-7	once	TGTGCCAGCTCACGTAGCTCCTACGAGCAGTACTTC	CASSRSSYEQYF
NA	TRBV11-2	TRBJ1-3	few	TGTGCCAGCAGCTTAGGGAGGACCTCTGGAAACACCATATATTTT	CASSLGRTSGNTIYF
NA	TRBV28	TRBJ2-6	once	TGTGCCAGCAGTTTAGAAACGGGGTCTGGGGCCAACGTCCTGACTTTC	CASSLETGSGANVLTF
TRBD1	TRBV19	TRBJ2-1	NA	TGTGCCAGTACTCAGATTTACGGACAGGGGAGCGATGAGCAGTTCTTC	CASTQIYGQGSDEQFF
NA	TRBV9	TRBJ1-5	NA	TGTGCCAGCAGCTGGGGGACTGGACATAATCAGCCCCAGCATTTT	CASSWGTGHNQPQHF
NA	TRBV28	TRBJ1-4	NA	TGTGCCAGCAGAAGGGCAGGGCTAGGTAATGAAAAACTGTTTTTT	CASRRAGLGNEKLFF
TRBD1	TRBV4-1	TRBJ1-3	NA	TGCGCCAGCAGCCATGGGACAGGGGCCATGGGAGTCGGAAACACCATATATTTT	CASSHGTGAMGVGNTIYF
TRBD2	TRBV5-1	TRBJ2-1	NA	TGCGCCAGCAGCTTGTATGGAGCGGGGATGTTCAATGAGCAGTTCTTC	CASSLYGAGMFNEQFF